This is a list of T cell receptor beta chains from one sample in a study of T cells after yellow fever vaccination. TCRdb called the 5' RACE reads again in MiXCR, with one record for every CDR3 protein. Of about 340,000 distinct CDR3 sequences listed, 9.5% to 15% are singletons. The input for sequencing was CD4+ T cells sorted from PBMCs, taken 15 days after the yellow fever booster vaccination. These receptor sequences come from a man aged 18 to 29 who received the YFV17D yellow fever vaccine. Each CDR3 is given with its conserved first and last residue. Fields, in order: D gene, J gene, clone size, V gene, CDR3 length, CDR3 protein, CDR3 DNA. The D gene is left open where the match is weak. Some rows have no size entry. The others give once, few or many, or a class for an expanded clone.

d_call: NA; j_call: TRBJ2-3; clone_size: few; v_call: TRBV4-3; cdr3_length: 16; cdr3_aa: CASSQDPLGTTDTQYF; cdr3_nt: TGCGCCAGCAGCCAGGACCCTTTGGGAACCACAGATACGCAGTATTTT
d_call: NA; j_call: TRBJ2-3; clone_size: many; v_call: TRBV24-1; cdr3_length: 12; cdr3_aa: CATSVNTDTQYF; cdr3_nt: TGTGCCACCAGTGTTAACACAGATACGCAGTATTTT
d_call: NA; j_call: TRBJ2-7; clone_size: few; v_call: TRBV3-1; cdr3_length: 16; cdr3_aa: CASSQGVLQSPNEQYF; cdr3_nt: TGTGCCAGCAGCCAAGGTGTTCTCCAGAGTCCCAACGAGCAGTACTTC
d_call: NA; j_call: TRBJ2-5; clone_size: many; v_call: TRBV29-1; cdr3_length: 15; cdr3_aa: CSVDRAGALQETQYF; cdr3_nt: TGCAGCGTCGATCGGGCGGGGGCTTTACAAGAGACCCAGTACTTC
d_call: TRBD2; j_call: TRBJ2-2; clone_size: many; v_call: TRBV7-3; cdr3_length: 15; cdr3_aa: CASSLIGGDAGELFF; cdr3_nt: TGTGCCAGCAGCTTAATCGGGGGGGATGCCGGGGAGCTGTTTTTT
d_call: TRBD2; j_call: TRBJ2-1; clone_size: NA; v_call: TRBV5-1; cdr3_length: 16; cdr3_aa: CASSLGGGLAYNEQFF; cdr3_nt: TGCGCCAGCAGCTTGGGGGGAGGACTAGCTTACAATGAGCAGTTCTTC
d_call: NA; j_call: TRBJ1-1; clone_size: NA; v_call: TRBV4-2; cdr3_length: 15; cdr3_aa: CASSQGSTGPTEAFF; cdr3_nt: TGTGCCAGCAGCCAAGGATCCACAGGACCCACTGAAGCTTTCTTT
d_call: NA; j_call: TRBJ2-7; clone_size: many; v_call: TRBV29-1; cdr3_length: 14; cdr3_aa: CSVGGPSSSYEQYF; cdr3_nt: TGCAGCGTTGGGGGACCTTCTAGCTCCTACGAGCAGTACTTC
d_call: NA; j_call: TRBJ2-5; clone_size: NA; v_call: TRBV3-1; cdr3_length: 12; cdr3_aa: CASSPLRGTQYF; cdr3_nt: TGTGCCAGCAGCCCCCTTAGGGGGACCCAGTACTTC
d_call: TRBD1; j_call: TRBJ1-5; clone_size: many; v_call: TRBV19; cdr3_length: 16; cdr3_aa: CASSATGGGGNQPQHF; cdr3_nt: TGTGCCAGTAGTGCCACAGGGGGCGGAGGCAATCAGCCCCAGCATTTT
d_call: NA; j_call: TRBJ1-1; clone_size: many; v_call: TRBV15; cdr3_length: 14; cdr3_aa: CATSRDPVSLEAFF; cdr3_nt: TGTGCCACCAGCAGAGATCCCGTTAGCCTTGAAGCTTTCTTT
d_call: NA; j_call: TRBJ2-3; clone_size: NA; v_call: TRBV2; cdr3_length: 16; cdr3_aa: CASSVFSRASTDTQYF; cdr3_nt: TGTGCCAGCAGTGTTTTCTCCCGTGCTAGCACAGATACGCAGTATTTT
d_call: TRBD1; j_call: TRBJ1-4; clone_size: few; v_call: TRBV4-3; cdr3_length: 15; cdr3_aa: CASSQVGGQGEKLFF; cdr3_nt: TGCGCCAGCAGCCAAGTTGGAGGACAGGGAGAAAAACTGTTTTTT
d_call: NA; j_call: TRBJ2-6; clone_size: NA; v_call: TRBV7-9; cdr3_length: 14; cdr3_aa: CASSWTTGANVLTF; cdr3_nt: TGTGCCAGCAGCTGGACTACTGGGGCCAACGTCCTGACTTTC
d_call: NA; j_call: TRBJ1-3; clone_size: NA; v_call: TRBV12-3/TRBV12-4; cdr3_length: 14; cdr3_aa: CASSFMGPGNTIYF; cdr3_nt: TGTGCCAGCAGTTTTATGGGGCCTGGAAACACCATATATTTT
d_call: TRBD1; j_call: TRBJ1-2; clone_size: NA; v_call: TRBV9; cdr3_length: 14; cdr3_aa: CASSVGGTAYGYTF; cdr3_nt: TGTGCCAGCAGCGTAGGAGGGACAGCCTATGGCTACACCTTC
d_call: TRBD2; j_call: TRBJ2-1; clone_size: NA; v_call: TRBV20-1; cdr3_length: 15; cdr3_aa: CSARDWSGGDNEQFF; cdr3_nt: TGCAGTGCTAGAGATTGGAGCGGGGGCGACAATGAGCAGTTCTTC
d_call: NA; j_call: TRBJ2-4; clone_size: few; v_call: TRBV4-3; cdr3_length: 14; cdr3_aa: CASQGGGTPGIQYF; cdr3_nt: TGCGCCAGCCAAGGGGGGGGGACCCCGGGCATTCAGTACTTC
d_call: NA; j_call: TRBJ2-7; clone_size: few; v_call: TRBV10-3; cdr3_length: 13; cdr3_aa: CAISRQESYEQYF; cdr3_nt: TGTGCCATCAGTCGACAGGAGTCCTACGAGCAGTACTTC
d_call: NA; j_call: TRBJ1-6; clone_size: NA; v_call: TRBV5-1; cdr3_length: 17; cdr3_aa: CASSFRQDHRDDSPLHF; cdr3_nt: TGCGCCAGCAGCTTTCGCCAGGACCACAGGGATGATTCACCCCTCCACTTT
d_call: NA; j_call: TRBJ1-2; clone_size: NA; v_call: TRBV6-1; cdr3_length: 11; cdr3_aa: CASSEGPLYSF; cdr3_nt: TGTGCCAGCAGTGAAGGCCCCTTATACTCCTTC
d_call: NA; j_call: TRBJ1-2; clone_size: many; v_call: TRBV5-1; cdr3_length: 15; cdr3_aa: CASSLGPDPDYGYTF; cdr3_nt: TGCGCCAGCAGCTTGGGTCCAGATCCCGACTATGGCTACACCTTC
d_call: TRBD1; j_call: TRBJ2-2; clone_size: NA; v_call: TRBV12-5; cdr3_length: 16; cdr3_aa: CASGLTQGARTGELFF; cdr3_nt: TGTGCTAGTGGTTTGACCCAGGGGGCGCGAACCGGGGAGCTGTTTTTT
d_call: TRBD1; j_call: TRBJ1-5; clone_size: medium-sized; v_call: TRBV20-1; cdr3_length: 16; cdr3_aa: CSARDRTGGGHQPQHF; cdr3_nt: TGCAGTGCTAGAGATCGGACAGGGGGAGGGCATCAGCCCCAGCATTTT
d_call: NA; j_call: TRBJ1-1; clone_size: many; v_call: TRBV6-6; cdr3_length: 13; cdr3_aa: CASSYSMNTEAFF; cdr3_nt: TGTGCCAGCAGTTACTCAATGAACACTGAAGCTTTCTTT
d_call: NA; j_call: TRBJ2-3; clone_size: NA; v_call: TRBV4-3; cdr3_length: 18; cdr3_aa: CASSQDPVGGYRTDTQYF; cdr3_nt: TGCGCCAGCAGCCAAGATCCGGTCGGGGGTTACCGCACAGATACGCAGTATTTT
d_call: TRBD1; j_call: TRBJ2-5; clone_size: NA; v_call: TRBV12-3/TRBV12-4; cdr3_length: 15; cdr3_aa: CASRRTGGLRETQYF; cdr3_nt: TGTGCCAGCAGAAGGACAGGGGGCCTGCGAGAGACCCAGTACTTC
d_call: TRBD2; j_call: TRBJ2-7; clone_size: NA; v_call: TRBV20-1; cdr3_length: 14; cdr3_aa: CSARRIAGVYEQYF; cdr3_nt: TGCAGTGCTAGGAGGATAGCGGGGGTCTACGAGCAGTACTTC
d_call: TRBD1; j_call: TRBJ2-1; clone_size: few; v_call: TRBV20-1; cdr3_length: 14; cdr3_aa: CSAGGTGSFGEQFF; cdr3_nt: TGCAGTGCTGGTGGGACAGGGAGTTTTGGTGAGCAGTTCTTC
d_call: TRBD1; j_call: TRBJ1-2; clone_size: few; v_call: TRBV6-6; cdr3_length: 13; cdr3_aa: CASSLAQGVGYTF; cdr3_nt: TGTGCCAGCAGTTTAGCACAGGGGGTTGGCTACACCTTC
d_call: NA; j_call: TRBJ1-2; clone_size: few; v_call: TRBV5-1; cdr3_length: 18; cdr3_aa: CASSLIWGGQSNNYGYTF; cdr3_nt: TGCGCCAGCAGCTTGATCTGGGGCGGCCAATCGAATAACTATGGCTACACCTTC
d_call: NA; j_call: TRBJ2-5; clone_size: NA; v_call: TRBV4-3; cdr3_length: 14; cdr3_aa: CASSQAGSSRTQYF; cdr3_nt: TGCGCCAGCAGCCAAGCTGGGAGTTCGCGGACCCAGTACTTC
d_call: NA; j_call: TRBJ2-2; clone_size: many; v_call: TRBV5-1; cdr3_length: 14; cdr3_aa: CASRGGADTGELFF; cdr3_nt: TGCGCCAGCAGAGGGGGGGCGGACACCGGGGAGCTGTTTTTT
d_call: NA; j_call: TRBJ2-1; clone_size: NA; v_call: TRBV12-3/TRBV12-4; cdr3_length: 14; cdr3_aa: CASSLAPRNNEQFF; cdr3_nt: TGTGCCAGTAGCTTAGCCCCCAGGAACAATGAGCAGTTCTTC
d_call: TRBD1; j_call: TRBJ1-2; clone_size: NA; v_call: TRBV7-9; cdr3_length: 13; cdr3_aa: CASSTRQGESYTF; cdr3_nt: TGTGCCAGCTCCACCCGACAGGGGGAAAGCTACACCTTC
d_call: NA; j_call: TRBJ2-2; clone_size: few; v_call: TRBV7-3; cdr3_length: 16; cdr3_aa: CASSLTGTQNTGELFF; cdr3_nt: TGTGCCAGCAGCCTAACCGGGACACAGAACACCGGGGAGCTGTTTTTT
d_call: TRBD1; j_call: TRBJ1-1; clone_size: few; v_call: TRBV5-1; cdr3_length: 14; cdr3_aa: CASSLAGQGTEAFF; cdr3_nt: TGCGCCAGCAGCTTGGCGGGACAGGGGACTGAAGCTTTCTTT
d_call: TRBD1; j_call: TRBJ1-2; clone_size: NA; v_call: TRBV6-6; cdr3_length: 14; cdr3_aa: CASSYSTGSSGYTF; cdr3_nt: TGTGCCAGCAGTTACTCGACAGGGTCAAGTGGCTACACCTTC
d_call: NA; j_call: TRBJ2-3; clone_size: many; v_call: TRBV29-1; cdr3_length: 11; cdr3_aa: CSVENTDTQYF; cdr3_nt: TGCAGCGTTGAAAACACAGATACGCAGTATTTT
d_call: NA; j_call: TRBJ2-2; clone_size: few; v_call: TRBV5-1; cdr3_length: 14; cdr3_aa: CASTVGSNTGELFF; cdr3_nt: TGCGCCAGCACCGTGGGTTCGAACACCGGGGAGCTGTTTTTT
d_call: NA; j_call: TRBJ2-5; clone_size: NA; v_call: TRBV5-5; cdr3_length: 13; cdr3_aa: CASSFDYRETQYF; cdr3_nt: TGTGCCAGCAGCTTCGACTACAGAGAGACCCAGTACTTC
d_call: NA; j_call: TRBJ1-2; clone_size: many; v_call: TRBV12-3/TRBV12-4; cdr3_length: 13; cdr3_aa: CASSLGQGRGYTF; cdr3_nt: TGTGCCAGCAGTTTAGGTCAGGGACGCGGCTACACCTTC
d_call: NA; j_call: TRBJ2-4; clone_size: NA; v_call: TRBV7-9; cdr3_length: 14; cdr3_aa: CASSSTLAKNIQYF; cdr3_nt: TGTGCCAGCAGCTCCACTTTAGCCAAAAACATTCAGTACTTC
d_call: TRBD1; j_call: TRBJ2-3; clone_size: NA; v_call: TRBV12-3/TRBV12-4; cdr3_length: 15; cdr3_aa: CASSIGTGGRDTQYF; cdr3_nt: TGTGCCAGCAGTATAGGGACAGGGGGAAGAGATACGCAGTATTTT